Each of the 12 T cell receptor beta chains below was sequenced from the same sample in a study of cytotoxic CD8 clonotypes in ibrutinib-treated CLL. Clones were sequenced by immunoSEQ multiplex PCR, and TCRdb holds only the in-frame ones, with some missing. Here the sample spans hundreds of thousands of clones, roughly 70% being singletons. The starting material was PBMCs, obtained after 24 months of ibrutinib treatment. These receptors all stem from a human donor with chronic lymphocytic leukemia.

The genes are TRBV7-6 and TRBJ1-2; D not resolved. The CDR3 extends over 13 amino acids. CDR1 SGHVS and CDR2 FNYEAQ come from the germline V gene. V dropped 5 bases and J dropped 5 bases, with 12 bases sitting between them. The CDR3 sequence: CASSREGFYGYTF. DNA for the CDR3: TGTGCCAGCAGCCGAGAAGGGTTTTATGGCTACACCTTC.

This sequence joins TRBV28 and TRBJ2-7, with 9 positions matching TRBD2. V gave up 5 bases and J gave up 4 bases; unmatched junction bases: 12. Germline CDR1 reads MDHEN; CDR2 reads SYDVKM. This CDR3 region has 16 residues. The CDR3 reads CASSPPGVAGVYEQYF. The CDR3 nucleotides read TGTGCCAGCAGTCCCCCTGGGGTAGCGGGAGTTTACGAGCAGTACTTC.

This clone was observed a handful of times. V is TRBV29-1 and J is TRBJ1-1, with TRBD1 identical over 7 bases. This CDR3 region has 13 residues. In germline, CDR1 is SQVTM, CDR2 ANQGSEA. The ends lost 7 bases at V and 2 bases at J; junction bases unmatched: 7. CDR3 region: CSDLGTVNTEAFF. The CDR3 DNA follows: TGCAGCGACCTAGGGACAGTCAACACTGAAGCTTTCTTT.

The chain is built from TRBV27 and TRBJ2-6; no reliable D call. The V gene lost 5 bases and the J gene lost 4 bases, with 15 bases spanning the gap. Germline V gene sequence: CDR1 MNHEY, CDR2 SMNVEV (reference sequence). The CDR3 runs to 16 residues. CDR3 in amino acids: CASSHHTVLGANVLTF. CDR3 nucleotides: TGTGCCAGCAGTCACCACACAGTTCTGGGGGCCAACGTCCTGACTTTC.

The chain couples TRBV9 to TRBJ2-5; tentatively, D is TRBD2 (5 bases). The CDR3 is 15 residues long. Germline CDR1 and CDR2: SGDLS and YYNGEE. V lost 0 bases and J 4 bases, leaving 13 bases between the germline ends. The CDR3 here is CASSVGLLEAETQYF. The CDR3, as DNA: TGTGCCAGCAGCGTAGGACTACTCGAAGCAGAGACCCAGTACTTC.

The chain uses TRBV28 and TRBJ2-1; D unclear. The CDR3 is 11 residues long. Germline lookup yields CDR1 MDHEN and CDR2 SYDVKM. Trimming took off 6 bases at V and 8 bases at J, with 8 bases between the two ends. The CDR3 DNA reads TGTGCCAGCAGCACCGGCTATGAGCAGTTCTTC. Translating it yields CASSTGYEQFF.

The chain combines TRBV15 with TRBJ2-7, with no clear D. Germline assignment: CDR1 LNHNV and CDR2 YYDKDF (reference sequence). The CDR3 has 13 amino acids. Trimming pared 4 bases from V and 1 base from J, leaving 8 bases between. The CDR3 protein is CATSTAGSYEQYF. The CDR3 DNA is TGTGCCACCAGCACGGCAGGATCCTACGAGCAGTACTTC.

The rearrangement joins TRBV10-1 to TRBJ2-2; D may match TRBD1 or TRBD2 (5 bases each). Looked up from germline, CDR1 is WNHNN and CDR2 is SYGVQD (reference sequence). This CDR3 spans 19 amino acids. V shed 0 bases and J shed 3 bases, with 20 bases lying between them. As DNA, the CDR3 is TGCGCCAGCAGTGAGTCGATGGTCAGTCTTATGGGGGACACCGGGGAGCTGTTTTTT. Its translation is CASSESMVSLMGDTGELFF.

The rearrangement joins TRBV30 to TRBJ2-7; 11 nucleotides align to TRBD2. This CDR3 is built from 18 residues. From germline, CDR1 is GTSNPN and CDR2 SVGIG (reference sequence). The V segment lost 0 bases and the J segment 2 bases; nucleotides outside the gene matches: 12. The CDR3 loop reads CAWSVFRTSGPTPYEQYF. CDR3 DNA sequence: TGTGCCTGGAGTGTATTTAGGACTAGCGGGCCTACTCCCTACGAGCAGTACTTC.

This clone has just one count. This chain uses TRBV30 with TRBJ2-2; D may be TRBD1 (5 bases). Germline V gene lookup returns CDR1 GTSNPN and CDR2 SVGIG (reference sequence). Between the trimmed V and J ends, which lost 0 bases and 5 bases, there was a span of 13 bases. This CDR3 is 15 amino acids long. CDR3 region: CAWSVLLQDTGELFF. The CDR3 region has the DNA TGTGCCTGGAGTGTCCTTCTACAGGATACCGGGGAGCTGTTTTTT. Combining the CDR3 with reference TRBV30 and TRBJ2-2 gives the whole variable domain SQTIHQWPATLVQPVGSPLSLECTVEGTSNPNLYWYRQAAGRGLQLLFYSVGIGQISSEVPQNLSASRPQDRQFILSSKKLLLSDSGFYLCAWSVLLQDTGELFFGEGSRLTVL.

The rearrangement uses TRBV7-3 and TRBJ2-7, with 10 positions matching TRBD1. This CDR3 comprises 15 residues. V dropped 5 bases and J dropped 5; count of bases not matched to a gene: 9. Germline CDR1 SGHTA, CDR2 FQGTGA. The CDR3 DNA reads as TGTGCCAGCAGCGAAACCGGGACAGGGGCCCACGAGCAGTACTTC. Translated: CASSETGTGAHEQYF.

The rearrangement joins TRBV18 to TRBJ2-1; no firm D call. The germline gives CDR1 KGHSH, CDR2 LQKENI. V was cut by 3 bases and J by 4 bases, with 4 bases left in between. This CDR3 contains 12 residues. Here the CDR3 reads CASSPPYNEQFF. The CDR3 DNA sequence: TGTGCCAGCTCACCGCCGTACAATGAGCAGTTCTTC.